Listed below are T cell receptor beta chains from one sample, sequenced in a study of CD8 T cells in Susac syndrome. TCRdb re-called the immunoSEQ multiplex PCR reads with MiXCR, one entry per CDR3 protein. The sample comprises 110,000 or so distinct CDR3 sequences, 85% to 95% of which are singletons, and roughly 0.098% rests with the top ten. Sequenced input: CD4+ T cells from PBMCs. Source of these receptors: a human donor in good health. Each CDR3 is given with its conserved first and last residue. A D gene is named only where the DNA matches it firmly. A clone size is listed for some rows: how often the clone was seen (once, few, many), or a class if it is expanded.

size	V	D	J	CDR3	DNA
NA	TRBV7-2	NA	TRBJ2-5	CASSLETGAGLETQYF	TGTGCCAGCAGCTTAGAAACCGGGGCAGGGCTGGAGACCCAGTACTTC
NA	TRBV5-4	TRBD2	TRBJ2-5	CASKTSSQETQYF	TGTGCCAGCAAGACTAGCTCCCAAGAGACCCAGTACTTC
NA	TRBV7-2	TRBD2	TRBJ2-5	CASSLVPSGSGETQYF	TGTGCCAGCAGCTTAGTCCCTAGCGGGAGTGGAGAGACCCAGTACTTC
NA	TRBV18	NA	TRBJ1-1	CASSPRRTNTEAFF	TGTGCCAGCTCACCGCGACGGACTAACACTGAAGCTTTCTTT
NA	TRBV6-5	NA	TRBJ2-7	CASRHSYEQYF	TGTGCCAGCAGGCACAGCTACGAGCAGTACTTC
NA	TRBV14	TRBD2	TRBJ2-1	CASSLLPGLGDNEQFF	TGTGCCAGCAGCCTTCTCCCCGGACTAGGGGACAATGAGCAGTTCTTC
once	TRBV5-1	NA	TRBJ2-7	CASSPRDAISEQYF	TGCGCCAGCAGCCCGCGGGACGCCATTTCCGAGCAGTACTTC
NA	TRBV12-3/TRBV12-4	TRBD1	TRBJ2-7	CASSSTGAYEQYF	TGTGCCAGCAGTTCCACAGGGGCCTACGAGCAGTACTTC
NA	TRBV4-2	TRBD2	TRBJ2-1	CASSQVSGRAGGYYNEQFF	TGTGCCAGCAGCCAAGTGAGTGGGCGTGCGGGAGGGTACTACAATGAGCAGTTCTTC
once	TRBV7-2	TRBD2	TRBJ2-3	CASSFTWSGTTDTQYF	TGTGCCAGCAGCTTCACATGGAGCGGGACCACAGATACGCAGTATTTT
once	TRBV4-2	TRBD1	TRBJ1-4	CASSQVQGANEKLFF	TGTGCCAGCAGCCAAGTACAGGGGGCTAATGAAAAACTGTTTTTT
once	TRBV3-1	TRBD2	TRBJ2-7	CASSQGTSGSYEQYF	TGTGCCAGCAGCCAAGGGACTAGCGGGAGCTACGAGCAGTACTTC
NA	TRBV19	TRBD1	TRBJ2-6	CASSFQTGDSGANVLTF	TGTGCCAGTAGTTTCCAGACAGGGGACTCTGGGGCCAACGTCCTGACTTTC
NA	TRBV19	NA	TRBJ2-1	CASSRGTRRIRSSYNEQFF	TGTGCCAGTAGTAGAGGGACTCGAAGAATAAGGAGCTCCTACAATGAGCAGTTCTTC
NA	TRBV3-1	TRBD2	TRBJ2-5	CASSQDRLSGTLKAETQYF	TGTGCCAGCAGCCAAGATCGGCTTAGCGGGACCCTCAAGGCGGAGACCCAGTACTTC
NA	TRBV5-1	NA	TRBJ2-1	CASSFSAGQPYNEQFF	TGCGCCAGCAGCTTCAGTGCGGGACAACCCTACAATGAGCAGTTCTTC
NA	TRBV19	NA	TRBJ2-5	CASKDGTFGGTQYF	TGTGCCAGTAAAGACGGGACTTTCGGAGGGACCCAGTACTTC
NA	TRBV3-1	NA	TRBJ1-5	CASSQDTTANQPQHF	TGTGCCAGCAGCCAAGATACAACAGCCAATCAGCCCCAGCATTTT
NA	TRBV9	NA	TRBJ2-1	CASSVPSGSGVDYNEQFF	TGTGCCAGCAGCGTGCCCTCGGGATCCGGGGTAGACTACAATGAGCAGTTCTTC
NA	TRBV28	NA	TRBJ1-1	CASSLDLGDLEAFF	TGTGCCAGCAGTTTAGACCTGGGAGACCTTGAAGCTTTCTTT
NA	TRBV19	TRBD2	TRBJ2-1	CASSITLAGAPISYNEQFF	TGTGCCAGTAGTATTACCCTAGCGGGGGCCCCGATTTCCTACAATGAGCAGTTCTTC
once	TRBV6-5	TRBD1	TRBJ1-2	CASSYSWTGRYTF	TGTGCCAGCAGTTACTCGTGGACAGGCCGCTACACCTTC
NA	TRBV4-2	NA	TRBJ2-3	CASSQDGLSTDTQYF	TGTGCCAGCAGCCAAGACGGCCTCAGCACAGATACGCAGTATTTT
NA	TRBV7-8	NA	TRBJ2-1	CASSRSGASSYNEQFF	TGTGCCAGCAGCCGCAGCGGAGCCAGCTCCTACAATGAGCAGTTCTTC
NA	TRBV6-2/TRBV6-3	NA	TRBJ2-7	CASSYSIRADYEQYF	TGTGCCAGCAGTTACTCGATCCGAGCAGACTACGAGCAGTACTTC
NA	TRBV10-3	NA	TRBJ2-7	CAIRRQGSYEQYF	TGTGCCATCAGACGACAAGGATCCTACGAGCAGTACTTC
NA	TRBV29-1	NA	TRBJ1-2	CSDGDFDYGYTF	TGCAGCGATGGGGACTTTGACTATGGCTACACCTTC
NA	TRBV12-3/TRBV12-4	TRBD2	TRBJ2-2	CASTPLAGANTGELFF	TGTGCCAGCACCCCCCTAGCGGGGGCGAACACCGGGGAGCTGTTTTTT
NA	TRBV3-1	TRBD1	TRBJ2-1	CASSQETGVEQFF	TGTGCCAGCAGCCAAGAGACAGGGGTGGAGCAGTTCTTC
NA	TRBV7-2	NA	TRBJ2-7	CASSSLGLNEQYF	TGTGCCAGCAGCTCCTTAGGCTTAAACGAGCAGTACTTC
NA	TRBV7-9	TRBD2	TRBJ2-5	CASSPPSGYQETQYF	TGTGCCAGCAGCCCCCCTAGCGGGTACCAAGAGACCCAGTACTTC
NA	TRBV6-1	TRBD2	TRBJ2-1	CASSEVPFGGSSYNEQFF	TGTGCCAGCAGTGAAGTCCCCTTTGGCGGGAGCTCCTACAATGAGCAGTTCTTC
NA	TRBV12-3/TRBV12-4	TRBD1	TRBJ2-7	CASSFRQGVGYEQYF	TGTGCCAGCAGTTTTCGACAGGGAGTAGGGTACGAGCAGTACTTC
NA	TRBV12-3/TRBV12-4	NA	TRBJ1-1	CASSYNLGLTNTEAFF	TGTGCCAGCAGTTACAATCTCGGCCTGACGAACACTGAAGCTTTCTTT
once	TRBV24-1	TRBD1	TRBJ2-5	CATSVRQGNGETQYF	TGTGCCACCAGTGTACGACAGGGGAACGGAGAGACCCAGTACTTC
NA	TRBV7-2	TRBD2	TRBJ2-1	CASSFYGLADNEQFF	TGTGCCAGCAGCTTTTATGGACTAGCTGACAATGAGCAGTTCTTC
NA	TRBV29-1	NA	TRBJ2-7	CSVELSESGNEQYF	TGCAGCGTTGAGTTATCGGAATCAGGGAACGAGCAGTACTTC
once	TRBV19	NA	TRBJ1-1	CASSIEGSVGGTEAFF	TGTGCCAGTAGTATAGAGGGATCAGTCGGTGGTACTGAAGCTTTCTTT
NA	TRBV3-1	TRBD1	TRBJ1-3	CASSHHRGDSYSGNTIYF	TGTGCCAGCAGCCACCACCGAGGGGACAGCTACTCTGGAAACACCATATATTTT